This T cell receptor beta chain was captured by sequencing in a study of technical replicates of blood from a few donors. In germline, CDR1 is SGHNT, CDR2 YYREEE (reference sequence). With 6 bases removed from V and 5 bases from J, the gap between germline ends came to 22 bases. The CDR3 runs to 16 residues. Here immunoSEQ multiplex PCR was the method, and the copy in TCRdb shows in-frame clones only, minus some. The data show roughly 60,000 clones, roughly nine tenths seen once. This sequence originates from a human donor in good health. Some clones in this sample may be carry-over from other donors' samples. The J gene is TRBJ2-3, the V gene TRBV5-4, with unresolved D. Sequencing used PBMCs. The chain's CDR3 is CASNLIRPTGQDTQYF. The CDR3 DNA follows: TGTGCCAGCAATCTCATAAGGCCGACGGGTCAAGATACGCAGTATTTT.